A selection of T cell receptor beta chains follows, all from one sample in a study of T cell repertoires in cytomegalovirus infection. TCRdb used MiXCR to reprocess the reads, holding one entry per CDR3 protein. The sample consists of about 600,000 distinct CDR3 sequences, about 24% of them appearing once. The sequenced sample consisted of CD8+ T cells from PBMCs. The receptors were sampled from a human donor in good health (CMV status not recorded). Some clones in this sample may be carry-over from other donors' samples. Each CDR3 is given with its conserved first and last residue. The D gene is left open where the match is weak. Not every row has a clone size; where given, it reads once, few, many or a size class.

clone_size j_call d_call v_call cdr3_aa cdr3_nt
. TRBJ2-1 . TRBV7-9 CASSWKTGSSYNEQFF TGTGCCAGCAGCTGGAAAACAGGGAGCTCCTACAATGAGCAGTTCTTC
many TRBJ2-3 TRBD2 TRBV7-2 CASSLAGGADTQYF TGTGCCAGCAGCTTAGCGGGAGGGGCAGATACGCAGTATTTT
few TRBJ1-1 . TRBV27 CASISRKGNTEAFF TGTGCCAGCATCTCTCGTAAGGGGAACACTGAAGCTTTCTTT
few TRBJ1-1 . TRBV10-2 CASSEAVGLEAFF TGCGCCAGCAGTGAGGCGGTAGGACTTGAAGCTTTCTTT
. TRBJ2-1 . TRBV7-6 CVSSLDLSSYNEQFF TGTGTCAGCAGTCTAGACTTAAGCTCCTACAATGAGCAGTTCTTC
many TRBJ2-7 TRBD1 TRBV7-9 CASSPSGQGTYEQYF TGTGCCAGCAGCCCTTCGGGACAGGGGACCTACGAGCAGTACTTC
many TRBJ2-2 . TRBV28 CASRSIRQINTGELFF TGTGCCAGCAGGTCGATTCGACAGATAAACACCGGGGAGCTGTTTTTT
. TRBJ1-1 . TRBV2 CASSILDSMNTEAFF TGTGCCAGCAGTATTCTCGACAGCATGAACACTGAAGCTTTCTTT
. TRBJ2-5 . TRBV7-2 CANSQLTRAVGKESQYF TGTGCCAACAGCCAGCTTACAAGGGCGGTAGGGAAAGAGTCCCAGTACTTC
. TRBJ2-2 TRBD1 TRBV5-6 CASSWGQPRVTGELFF TGTGCCAGCAGCTGGGGACAGCCGAGGGTCACCGGGGAGCTGTTTTTT
many TRBJ2-7 TRBD1 TRBV5-4 CASKTGGSYEQYF TGTGCCAGCAAGACAGGGGGAAGCTACGAGCAGTACTTC
. TRBJ2-1 . TRBV11-2 CASRNGYNEQFF TGTGCCAGCAGGAATGGTTACAATGAGCAGTTCTTC
few TRBJ2-4 TRBD1 TRBV4-2 CASSQEQGPQNIQYF TGTGCCAGCAGCCAAGAACAGGGGCCTCAAAACATTCAGTACTTC
many TRBJ2-1 TRBD1 TRBV27 CASSLGTETYNEQFF TGTGCCAGCAGTTTAGGGACAGAGACCTACAATGAGCAGTTCTTC
. TRBJ1-2 TRBD1 TRBV7-8 CASSPRDRGNYGYIF TGTGCCAGCAGCCCCCGGGACAGGGGGAACTATGGCTACATCTTC
many TRBJ2-5 . TRBV6-2/TRBV6-3 CASSLVSRETQYF TGTGCCAGCAGTCTAGTCTCAAGGGAGACCCAGTACTTC
. TRBJ2-3 TRBD2 TRBV6-6 CVSRSPGLAGTDTQYF TGTGTCAGCAGATCTCCGGGACTAGCGGGCACAGATACGCAGTATTTT
. TRBJ2-1 TRBD2 TRBV28 CASSFGTSIYNEQFF TGTGCCAGCAGTTTCGGGACTAGCATTTACAATGAGCAGTTCTTC
many TRBJ2-1 . TRBV7-8 CASSLQAPFYNEQFF TGTGCCAGCAGCTTACAGGCGCCCTTTTACAATGAGCAGTTCTTC
. TRBJ2-7 TRBD1 TRBV20-1 CSARDRDRGPRGQYF TGCAGTGCTAGAGACCGGGACAGGGGACCTCGGGGGCAGTACTTC
. TRBJ2-2 TRBD2 TRBV28 CASSLGTRGDTGELFF TGTGCCAGCAGTTTAGGGACTAGGGGGGATACCGGGGAGCTGTTTTTT
few TRBJ1-1 TRBD1 TRBV7-9 CASSPLTGLNTEAFF TGTGCCAGCAGCCCCCTGACAGGGCTCAACACTGAAGCTTTCTTT
many TRBJ2-1 TRBD1 TRBV7-2 CASSLGLYTRGLDEQFF TGTGCCAGCAGCTTAGGACTTTACACCAGGGGGCTGGATGAGCAGTTCTTC
. TRBJ1-1 . TRBV7-9 CASSSNNKEAFF TGTGCCAGCAGCTCCAACAACAAGGAAGCTTTCTTT
few TRBJ2-2 . TRBV2 CASSSTQQGPNTGELFF TGTGCCAGCAGCTCAACCCAACAGGGTCCGAACACCGGGGAGCTGTTTTTT
few TRBJ2-1 . TRBV11-3 CASSAPDLRHEQFF TGTGCCAGCAGCGCTCCAGACCTGCGACATGAGCAGTTCTTC
. TRBJ2-6 . TRBV28 CASNTQFIGRVAGHSGANVLTF TGTGCCAGCAATACCCAGTTTATCGGTAGGGTTGCAGGCCACTCTGGGGCCAACGTCCTGACTTTC
. TRBJ2-5 TRBD1 TRBV28 CASSSTGTAKETQYF TGTGCCAGCAGTTCCACCGGGACAGCTAAAGAGACCCAGTACTTC
many TRBJ1-2 TRBD1 TRBV6-5 CASITPSADRRGYGYTF TGTGCCAGCATTACACCTTCGGCGGACAGGAGGGGCTATGGCTACACCTTC
. TRBJ2-7 TRBD1 TRBV27 CASSLSRGLYEQYF TGTGCCAGCAGTTTATCCAGGGGGCTCTACGAGCAGTACTTC
few TRBJ2-1 . TRBV6-8 CASSYQADHNNEQFF TGTGCCAGCAGTTACCAAGCGGACCATAACAATGAGCAGTTCTTC
few TRBJ2-1 TRBD2 TRBV10-3 CATFGGVGDEQFF TGTGCCACCTTTGGGGGGGTCGGGGATGAGCAGTTCTTC
. TRBJ2-1 TRBD2 TRBV12-3/TRBV12-4 CASSTGLAAYNEQFF TGTGCCAGCAGTACCGGACTAGCGGCCTACAATGAGCAGTTCTTC
. TRBJ2-1 . TRBV5-1 CASSLLGEYYNEQFF TGCGCCAGCAGCTTGTTGGGGGAATACTACAATGAGCAGTTCTTC
. TRBJ2-7 . TRBV20-1 CSAPLRGIYEQYF TGCAGTGCTCCACTTCGGGGGATCTACGAGCAGTACTTC
many TRBJ2-5 TRBD1 TRBV7-2 CASSLNDRGQETQYF TGTGCCAGCAGCTTGAATGACAGGGGTCAAGAGACCCAGTACTTC
. TRBJ2-1 TRBD2 TRBV7-4 CASSARTSGESYNEQFF TGTGCCAGCAGCGCCCGGACTAGCGGGGAGTCCTACAATGAGCAGTTCTTC
many TRBJ2-1 . TRBV7-6 CASSLAEINEQFF TGTGCCAGCAGCTTAGCAGAGATCAATGAGCAGTTCTTC
. TRBJ1-2 . TRBV28 CASEGEGHGYTF TGTGCCAGCGAGGGAGAAGGGCATGGCTACACCTTC
. TRBJ1-1 . TRBV6-2/TRBV6-3 CASSYADFTEAFF TGTGCCAGCAGTTACGCGGATTTCACTGAAGCTTTCTTT
few TRBJ2-5 TRBD2 TRBV6-1 CASSLMAGEGETQYF TGTGCCAGCAGCCTAATGGCGGGGGAGGGAGAGACCCAGTACTTC
. TRBJ2-1 . TRBV7-9 CASSPPAEGTGTVQFF TGTGCCAGCAGCCCACCAGCGGAAGGAACTGGGACCGTGCAGTTCTTC
few TRBJ1-5 . TRBV20-1 CSAREGTQPQHF TGCAGTGCTAGGGAGGGGACTCAGCCCCAGCATTTT
few TRBJ2-2 TRBD1 TRBV12-5 CASGWTTGTSTGELFF TGTGCTAGTGGTTGGACGACAGGGACCAGCACCGGGGAGCTGTTTTTT